This T cell receptor beta chain was identified during a study of shared clonotypes between healthy human individuals. TCRdb's copy holds only in-frame clones and misses some; the assay was immunoSEQ multiplex PCR. The data show about a million clones, around 77% seen once. V gave up 4 bases and J gave up 6 bases, with 16 bases separating them. The germline gives CDR1 SQVTM, CDR2 ANQGSEA. The CDR3 contains 13 residues. Subsets obtained from CD4+ cells comprised CD45RA+ naive and CD45RA-negative memory cells. The receptor's source is a man aged 18 to 35 in good health. Some clones in this sample may be carry-over from other donors' samples. Sequenced sample: memory CD4+ T cells from PBMCs. Subset specified: CD45RA-negative fraction. V and J are TRBV29-1 and TRBJ2-7; D might be TRBD1 (5 bases). The CDR3 here is CSVAGQGFREQYF. The CDR3 DNA sequence: TGCAGCGTTGCTGGGCAGGGCTTTCGCGAGCAGTACTTC.